This is a list of T cell receptor beta chains from one sample in a study of OX40 agonist ivuxolimab in advanced cancers. Produced via immunoSEQ multiplex PCR; TCRdb's table is partial and in-frame only. The repertoire holds about 67,000 clones, with around 86% as singletons. Sequencing used CD4+ or CD8+ T cells sorted from blood, obtained in a trial of the OX40 agonist ivuxolimab. These receptor sequences come from an adult with an advanced solid tumor such as melanoma, head and neck, liver or kidney cancer. The CDR3 runs from the conserved cysteine through the conserved F or W.

V gene,J gene,CDR3 protein
TRBV6-4,TRBJ1-2,CASSLTGAGGYTF
TRBV2,TRBJ1-3,CASMRDESGNTIYF
TRBV29-1,TRBJ2-7,CSVDRGQRDEQYF
TRBV2,TRBJ1-1,CASSGDGYTEAFF
TRBV2,TRBJ1-5,CASSEGSGYSNQPQHF
TRBV10-2,TRBJ2-2,CASKSSGRSGELFF
TRBV7-2,TRBJ2-3,CASSLDPLSTDTQYF
TRBV19,TRBJ1-2,CASSPGDRGNYGYTF
TRBV19,TRBJ2-6,CASALLSGANVLTF
TRBV10-3,TRBJ2-3,CAISDQRGVGEDTQYF
TRBV5-6,TRBJ2-5,CASTYSPGETQYF
TRBV5-1,TRBJ1-5,CASRVDSNQPQHF
TRBV29-1,TRBJ2-1,CSVEKLQKSSYNEQFF
TRBV30,TRBJ2-7,CAWSVQGAGEQYF
TRBV30,TRBJ2-1,CAWSAPRINEQFF
TRBV29-1,TRBJ2-7,CSVGWNEQYF
TRBV7-3,TRBJ1-2,CASSPADRGHSSGYGYTF